This is a list of T cell receptor beta chains from one sample in a study of OX40 agonist ivuxolimab in advanced cancers. Sequenced by immunoSEQ multiplex PCR; TCRdb stores in-frame clones only, minus some. Of approximately 54,000 clones in the sample, around 93% were seen once. Sequenced here: CD4+ or CD8+ T cells sorted from blood, sampled in a trial of the OX40 agonist ivuxolimab. The receptors stem from an adult with an advanced solid tumor such as melanoma, head and neck, liver or kidney cancer. CDR3s include the opening cysteine and the closing phenylalanine or tryptophan. The D gene is left open where the match is weak. Where a row states a size, it is once, few, many or the class of an expanded clone; other rows omit it.

>TRBV6-6|TRBJ1-2|NA|TRBD1
CASSYSPGQYYGYTF
TGTGCCAGCAGTTACTCACCGGGACAGTACTATGGCTACACCTTC
>TRBV10-2|TRBJ2-7|NA|TRBD1
CASSALDRATYEQYF
TGCGCCAGCAGCGCACTGGACAGGGCCACCTACGAGCAGTACTTC
>TRBV28|TRBJ1-1|NA|NA
CASSSIRRLLMNTEAFF
TGTGCCAGCAGTTCTATTCGACGGCTCCTAATGAACACTGAAGCTTTCTTT
>TRBV30|TRBJ2-3|NA|NA
CAWEAESTDTQYF
TGTGCCTGGGAAGCGGAGAGCACAGATACGCAGTATTTT
>TRBV9|TRBJ2-3|NA|TRBD2
CASSLRAAGGPSDTQYF
TGTGCCAGCAGCCTCCGGGCCGCGGGGGGGCCATCAGATACGCAGTATTTT
>TRBV27|TRBJ1-3|NA|NA
CASSLTISGNTIYF
TGTGCCAGCAGTTTAACCATCTCTGGAAACACCATATATTTT
>TRBV7-9|TRBJ1-4|NA|TRBD1
CASSSGTASEKLFF
TGTGCCAGCAGCTCCGGGACAGCCTCTGAAAAACTGTTTTTT
>TRBV12-5|TRBJ2-5|NA|NA
CASGSPGLEETQYF
TGTGCTAGTGGTTCCCCCGGTCTGGAAGAGACCCAGTACTTC
>TRBV6-6|TRBJ2-7|NA|NA
CASSYSDSGEQYF
TGTGCCAGCAGTTACTCGGACAGTGGCGAGCAGTACTTC
>TRBV2|TRBJ1-2|once|NA
CASSESTYVNYGYTF
TGTGCCAGCAGTGAATCCACATATGTTAACTATGGCTACACCTTC
>TRBV2|TRBJ1-5|NA|NA
CASTRGAVVNQPQHF
TGTGCCAGCACTCGGGGCGCGGTGGTTAATCAGCCCCAGCATTTT
>TRBV19|TRBJ2-7|few|NA
CASSSGPFYEQYF
TGTGCCAGTAGTTCAGGGCCGTTCTACGAGCAGTACTTC
>TRBV5-4|TRBJ2-6|NA|TRBD2
CASSTGLAGGHSGANVLTF
TGTGCCAGCAGCACGGGACTAGCGGGGGGCCACTCTGGGGCCAACGTCCTGACTTTC
>TRBV7-9|TRBJ2-5|NA|NA
CASSLARGQETQYF
TGTGCCAGCAGCTTAGCCAGGGGCCAAGAGACCCAGTACTTC
>TRBV4-1|TRBJ2-7|NA|NA
CASSHGVGYEQYF
TGCGCCAGCAGCCATGGCGTGGGGTACGAGCAGTACTTC
>TRBV29-1|TRBJ1-2|NA|NA
CSVRTPEDGYTF
TGCAGCGTCAGGACACCGGAGGATGGCTACACCTTC
>TRBV7-9|TRBJ1-2|NA|NA
CASSLVGDPNYGYTF
TGTGCCAGCAGCTTAGTAGGGGACCCGAACTATGGCTACACCTTC
>TRBV7-6|TRBJ2-7|NA|NA
CASSFQGNLYEQYF
TGTGCCAGCAGCTTTCAGGGAAATCTCTACGAGCAGTACTTC
>TRBV4-2|TRBJ2-7|NA|NA
CASSQDPQGQGWFHEQYF
TGTGCCAGCAGCCAAGACCCCCAAGGGCAGGGGTGGTTCCACGAGCAGTACTTC
>TRBV10-3|TRBJ1-1|NA|NA
CAISERQMNTEAFF
TGTGCCATCAGTGAGCGGCAGATGAACACTGAAGCTTTCTTT
>TRBV6-6|TRBJ2-7|NA|TRBD1
CASSYRQGMFEQYF
TGTGCCAGCAGTTACCGACAGGGAATGTTCGAGCAGTACTTC
>TRBV10-3|TRBJ1-1|NA|NA
CAISESTPTGTEAFF
TGTGCCATCAGTGAGTCGACCCCGACAGGCACTGAAGCTTTCTTT
>TRBV5-5|TRBJ1-1|NA|NA
CASSFGGTEAFF
TGTGCCAGCAGCTTTGGGGGTACTGAAGCTTTCTTT
>TRBV29-1|TRBJ2-7|NA|TRBD1
CSVESGTGGYEQYF
TGCAGCGTTGAGTCCGGGACAGGGGGCTACGAGCAGTACTTC
>TRBV7-9|TRBJ2-7|NA|TRBD1
CASSLWDRGGEQYF
TGTGCCAGCAGCTTATGGGACAGGGGTGGTGAGCAGTACTTC
>TRBV4-3|TRBJ1-2|NA|NA
CASSPDGGEGYTF
TGCGCCAGCAGCCCGGACGGCGGGGAGGGCTACACCTTC
>TRBV7-9|TRBJ2-1|NA|TRBD2
CASSLPGTSGYNEQFF
TGTGCCAGCAGCTTGCCCGGGACTAGCGGGTACAATGAGCAGTTCTTC
>TRBV25-1|TRBJ1-5|few|TRBD1
CASSGGQDHQPQHF
TGTGCCAGCAGTGGGGGACAGGATCATCAGCCCCAGCATTTT
>TRBV5-4|TRBJ2-7|NA|NA
CASSGGNVQGMKDPYEQYF
TGTGCCAGCAGCGGGGGGAATGTACAGGGGATGAAAGATCCCTACGAGCAGTACTTC